The 11 T cell receptor beta chains listed next were all sequenced from one sample in a study of cytomegalovirus exposure and HLA in healthy donors. This PCR relied on a set of 60 Vbeta primers and 13 Jbeta primers. Only in-frame clones appear in the TCRdb table, and some are missing; sequencing was by immunoSEQ multiplex PCR. The table records 170,000 or so clones, 75% to 90% of them present only once. Sequenced: PBMCs. Receptors originate from a woman under 30 in good health and CMV-seronegative.

The chain employs TRBV6-4 and TRBJ1-6; D may be TRBD1 (5 bases). This CDR3 has 14 amino acids. V was clipped by 2 bases and J by 5 bases, with 7 bases between them. CDR1 and CDR2 from the germline V gene are MRHNA and SNTAGT. The CDR3 reads CASSDRGDNSPLHF. The CDR3 nucleotides are TGTGCCAGCAGTGACAGGGGTGATAATTCACCCCTCCACTTT.

The V gene is TRBV5-1, the J gene TRBJ1-2, with D perhaps matching TRBD1 (6 bases). Germline assignment: CDR1 SGHRS and CDR2 YFSETQ. The CDR3 has 15 residues. V lost 6 bases and J 4 bases, leaving 19 bases between the germline ends. CDR3 residues: CASNISPTGFYGYTF. The CDR3 DNA is TGCGCCAGCAATATCTCACCGACAGGCTTCTATGGCTACACCTTC.

V and J are TRBV2 and TRBJ1-5; possibly TRBD1 for D (5 bases). Deletions cut 3 bases from V and 6 bases from J, with 12 bases between. This CDR3 has 14 residues. In germline, CDR1 is SNHLY, CDR2 FYNNEI. CDR3 sequence (DNA): TGTGCCAGCAGTGAGGGCAGGGAGGGTCAGCCCCAGCATTTT. Its protein product is CASSEGREGQPQHF.

This sequence joins TRBV19 and TRBJ1-6; 9 positions match TRBD1. The J segment lost 8 bases and the V segment lost 3 bases, leaving 5 bases of the junction unmatched. This CDR3 is built from 15 residues. Per the germline V gene, CDR1 is LNHDA and CDR2 is SQIVND (reference sequence). CDR3: CASSISGQGDSPLHF. The CDR3 coding sequence is TGTGCCAGTAGTATCTCGGGACAGGGAGATTCACCCCTCCACTTT.

This chain links TRBV18 with TRBJ2-2; 7 bases are a match to TRBD2. Germline trimming cut 3 bases from V and 2 bases from J; bases unmatched to any gene: 6. Germline CDR1 reads KGHSH; CDR2 reads LQKENI. This CDR3 comprises 16 residues. In DNA form, the CDR3 reads TGTGCCAGCTCACCTCGATCGGGGGGAAACACCGGGGAGCTGTTTTTT. Amino acids: CASSPRSGGNTGELFF.

This clone was counted between two and nine times. As DNA, the CDR3 is TGTGCCAGCAGTTCCGAAGCGGGGGAAGTAACAGATACGCAGTATTTT. It yields the protein CASSSEAGEVTDTQYF. The chain is built from TRBV6-6 and TRBJ2-3; 8 bases map to TRBD2. V was clipped by 4 bases and J by 3 bases; unmatched bases: 9. Germline assignment: CDR1 MNHNY and CDR2 SVGAGI (reference sequence). The CDR3 totals 16 residues.

V is TRBV7-9 and J is TRBJ2-7; possibly TRBD1 for D (6 bases). Germline values: CDR1 SEHNR, CDR2 FQNEAQ (reference sequence). V lost 6 bases, J lost 5 bases, and 20 bases lay in between. There are 15 residues in the CDR3. This chain's CDR3 is CASRDPGQGYHEQYF. As DNA, the CDR3 is TGTGCCAGCAGGGATCCCGGGCAGGGGTACCACGAGCAGTACTTC.

This clone appeared once. Written as DNA, the CDR3 is TGTGCCAGTAGTCTACAGGGCTCGTCTGGGGCCAACGTCCTGACTTTC. Protein: CASSLQGSSGANVLTF. J is TRBJ2-6 and V is TRBV19; D might be TRBD1 (6 bases). CDR1 and CDR2 from the germline V gene are LNHDA and SQIVND (reference sequence). The CDR3 sequence is 16 residues long. V dropped 5 bases and J dropped 1 base, with 12 bases sitting between them. Full variable domain (remainder filled in from reference TRBV19 and TRBJ2-6): DGGITQSPKYLFRKEGQNVTLSCEQNLNHDAMYWYRQDPGQGLRLIYYSQIVNDFQKGDIAEGYSVSREKKESFPLTVTSAQKNPTAFYLCASSLQGSSGANVLTFGAGSRLTVL.

CDR3 DNA: TGTGCCAGCTCACCAAGTGGGCTAGCGGGAGGGGTATCCTACGAGCAGTACTTC. Its translation is CASSPSGLAGGVSYEQYF. The V gene is TRBV18, the J gene TRBJ2-7; 12 nucleotides line up with TRBD2. CDR3 length equals 18 residues. The V segment lost 2 bases and the J segment 1 base; nucleotides outside the gene matches: 9. The germline V gene has CDR1 KGHSH and CDR2 LQKENI.

J is TRBJ1-3 and V is TRBV10-2; the D gene is possibly TRBD1 (6 bases). The CDR3 is made up of 12 amino acids. Trimming took off 7 bases at V and 8 bases at J, with 12 bases between the two ends. The germline V gene has CDR1 WSHSY and CDR2 SAAADI. The CDR3 here is CASNQGRDTIYF. For the CDR3, the DNA is TGCGCCAGCAATCAGGGGAGGGACACCATATATTTT.

This clone was detected only once. The rearrangement uses TRBV9 and TRBJ2-5; weak D call: TRBD2 (6 bases). The CDR3 spans 17 residues. Germline CDR1 reads SGDLS; CDR2 reads YYNGEE. V dropped 1 base and J dropped 1 base, with 17 bases sitting between them. The CDR3 DNA sequence: TGTGCCAGCAGCGTATCCGGGGGATGGGGAGGCCAAGAGACCCAGTACTTC. Translating gives CASSVSGGWGGQETQYF.